This TCR beta chain was obtained from a study of T cells in Graves' hyperthyroidism and ophthalmopathy. The overall study: Blood from the periphery was taken at initial diagnosis, before any treatment.

This clonotype was picked up a small number of times. Its specificity is unknown. RNA transcripts gave rise to amplified TCR beta CDR3 regions. In the first-round RT-PCR of the TCR CDR3, the HTBI primer set was used. TCRdb analysed the multiplex PCR reads with MiXCR anew, one entry per CDR3 protein. The sample includes roughly 600,000 distinct CDR3 sequences, approximately 14% of them seen just once. Study observations and caveats: Ophthalmopathy was told apart from stable hyperthyroidism by a 13 V-J model.

Exclusions: uncontrolled infection, other autoimmune disease, pregnancy, lactation. The diagnostic basis comprised clinical symptoms, serum thyroxine and TRAb, thyroid ultrasound and orbital computed tomography. The origin of this receptor is a woman aged 50 to 60 with Graves' ophthalmopathy. Source material: blood.

The CDR3 sequence is CSANTLWVDSYEQYF. The CDR3 bases are TGCAGTGCGAATACTCTTTGGGTGGACTCCTACGAGCAGTACTTC. The chain joins TRBV20-1 to TRBJ2-7; no firm D call. The ends were cut back, 6 bases at V and 0 bases at J, with 18 bases in the middle. Germline V gives CDR1 DFQATT, CDR2 SNEGSKA (reference sequence). The CDR3 is 15 amino acids.